This TCR beta chain was found in a study of shared clonotypes between healthy human individuals. CDR3 length: 16 amino acids. Germline-derived CDR1 and CDR2 are LNHDA and SQIVND (reference sequence). V dropped 2 bases and J dropped 8 bases, with 21 bases sitting between them. The naive CD8 fraction comprised CD45RO-negative cells positively selected for CCR7 and excluded terminally differentiated effector memory CD45RA+ cells. Clones were sequenced by immunoSEQ multiplex PCR, and TCRdb holds only the in-frame ones, with some missing. The sample consists of about 590,000 clones, just under 97% of them appearing once.

The gene calls are TRBV19 and TRBJ1-2; TRBD1 might be the D (6 bases). This receptor was obtained from a woman between 25 and 40 years old in good health. Material for sequencing was naive CD8+ T cells sorted from blood. The CDR3 DNA sequence: TGTGCCAGTAGTATACTCTCGAGGACAGTGGTTGACGGCTACACCTTC. Translation: CASSILSRTVVDGYTF.